These 8 T cell receptor beta chains came from one sample sequenced in a study of cytomegalovirus exposure and HLA in healthy donors. The PCR used 60 Vbeta and 13 Jbeta primers. TCRdb keeps only in-frame clones here, not all; method: immunoSEQ multiplex PCR. The sample holds about 97,000 clones; 65% to 85% are singletons and the top ten take 8.5% to 12%. Sample: PBMCs. The receptors come from a man in his fifties or sixties in good health and CMV-seronegative.

V gene TRBV10-1 combines with J gene TRBJ2-5; D is undetermined. The J call is doubtful: the DNA matches TRBJ2-7 better. Looked up from germline, CDR1 is WNHNN and CDR2 is SYGVQD (reference sequence). This CDR3 has 13 amino acids. CDR3 coding DNA: TGCGCCAGCAGTGAGGGCGGATCCTACGAGCAGTACTTC. Encoded protein: CASSEGGSYEQYF.

The rearrangement links TRBV6-8 to TRBJ1-1; TRBD1 aligns across 10 bases. V lost 5 bases, J lost 0 bases, and 12 bases stayed unmatched. Germline V CDR1 and CDR2: MNHGY, SAAAGT. There are 18 residues in the CDR3. This chain's CDR3 is CASSTSTGGRVMNTEAFF. In DNA, the CDR3 is TGTGCCAGCAGTACATCGACAGGGGGCAGAGTTATGAACACTGAAGCTTTCTTT.

The chain has TRBV6-6 and TRBJ1-1; 8 positions agree with TRBD1. There are 13 residues in the CDR3. CDR1 MNHNY and CDR2 SVGAGI come from the germline V gene (reference sequence). After removal of 6 bases from V and 6 bases from J, the junction contained 6 bases not matched to a gene. The CDR3 loop reads CASREPGGAEAFF. CDR3 in DNA: TGTGCCAGCAGGGAGCCAGGGGGCGCTGAAGCTTTCTTT.

V and J are TRBV6-1 and TRBJ1-2; possibly TRBD1 for D (5 bases). The CDR3 has 15 amino acids. Germline V CDR1 and CDR2: MNHNS, SASEGT. V was trimmed by 1 base and J by 5 bases, leaving 14 bases between them. The CDR3 reads CASSEVGTSPYGYTF. The CDR3 DNA reads TGTGCCAGCAGTGAAGTGGGGACTAGCCCGTATGGCTACACCTTC.

The V gene is TRBV5-1, the J gene TRBJ1-3, with TRBD1 as a possible D gene (5 bases). CDR3 size: 15 residues. V dropped 0 bases and J dropped 4 bases, with 11 bases sitting between them. CDR1 SGHRS and CDR2 YFSETQ come from the germline V gene. The CDR3 DNA reads TGCGCCAGCAGCTTGGGAGCGGGGCGAGGAAACACCATATATTTT. Its protein is CASSLGAGRGNTIYF.

This rearrangement joins TRBV6-6 to TRBJ1-5; D gene uncertain. Germline assignment: CDR1 MNHNY and CDR2 SVGAGI (reference sequence). The CDR3 length is 13 residues. With 6 bases removed from V and 1 base from J, the gap between germline ends came to 7 bases. DNA for the CDR3: TGTGCCAGCAGAGACACAAGCAATCAGCCCCAGCATTTT. It specifies CASRDTSNQPQHF.

In its sample, this clone was seen once. The chain combines TRBV28 with TRBJ2-7, with D possibly TRBD1 on 6 matching bases. The CDR3 loop spans 15 amino acids. The germline V and J ends were trimmed by 4 bases and 1 base, with 14 bases remaining between them. Germline CDR1 is MDHEN and CDR2 is SYDVKM. CDR3 region: CASSSIKDRSYEQYF. Written as DNA, the CDR3 is TGTGCCAGCAGTTCCATAAAGGACAGATCCTACGAGCAGTACTTC.

The rearrangement uses TRBV9 and TRBJ2-6; D is unresolved. The V gene lost 0 bases and the J gene lost 0 bases, with 4 bases spanning the gap. Germline lookup yields CDR1 SGDLS and CDR2 YYNGEE. The CDR3 is made up of 15 amino acids. Here the CDR3 DNA reads TGTGCCAGCAGCGTAGGGCTCTCTGGGGCCAACGTCCTGACTTTC. It translates to CASSVGLSGANVLTF.